This T cell receptor beta chain was observed in a study of low-dose radiotherapy and immunotherapy resistance in tumors. Regarding time point: after trial treatment. Sample treatment: LDRT plus nivolumab, ipilimumab, low-dose cyclophosphamide and aspirin (RACIN trial). The CDR3 has 11 residues. Germline V CDR1 and CDR2: SGHAT, FQNNGV. Primers targeting TRAV and TRBV primed first-strand cDNA, covering alpha and beta chains. A constant-region primer paired with the V-primer adapter amplified TCRs over roughly 18 PCR cycles. With in vitro transcription, the isolated mRNA was amplified. Each CDR3 protein gets one entry after TCRdb re-called the reads with MiXCR. The repertoire holds about 84,000 distinct CDR3 sequences, with around 17% as singletons.

This rearrangement joins TRBV11-2 to TRBJ2-5, with D unresolved. The J call may be mistaken, given a closer DNA end match to TRBJ2-7. The clonotype was recovered from a male donor with prostate cancer. The input for sequencing was PBMCs, taken after low-dose radiotherapy plus immunotherapy. The CDR3 DNA is TGTGCCAGCAGCCAGTTCTACGAGCAGTACTTC. As protein: CASSQFYEQYF.